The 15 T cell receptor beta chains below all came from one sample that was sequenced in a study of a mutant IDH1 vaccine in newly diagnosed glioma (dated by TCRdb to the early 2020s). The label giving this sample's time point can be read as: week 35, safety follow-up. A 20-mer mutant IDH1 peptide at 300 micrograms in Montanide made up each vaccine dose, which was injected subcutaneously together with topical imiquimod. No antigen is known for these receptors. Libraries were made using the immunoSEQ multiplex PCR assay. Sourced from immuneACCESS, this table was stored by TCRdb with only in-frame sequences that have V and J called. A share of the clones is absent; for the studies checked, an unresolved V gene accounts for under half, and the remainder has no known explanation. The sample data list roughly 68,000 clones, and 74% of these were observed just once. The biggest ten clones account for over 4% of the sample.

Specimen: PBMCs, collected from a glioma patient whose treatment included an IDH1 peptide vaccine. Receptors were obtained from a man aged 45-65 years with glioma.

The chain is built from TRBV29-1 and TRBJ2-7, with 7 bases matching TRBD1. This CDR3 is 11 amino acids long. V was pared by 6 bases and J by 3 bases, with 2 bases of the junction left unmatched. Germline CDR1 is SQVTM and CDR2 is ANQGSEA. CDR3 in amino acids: CSVGTDYEQYF. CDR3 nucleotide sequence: TGCAGCGTCGGGACAGACTACGAGCAGTACTTC.

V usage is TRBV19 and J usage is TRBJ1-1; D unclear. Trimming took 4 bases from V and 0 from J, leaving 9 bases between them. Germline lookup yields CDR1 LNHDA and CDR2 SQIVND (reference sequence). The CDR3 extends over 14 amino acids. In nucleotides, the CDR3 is TGTGCCAGTAGTAGGACGGGGATGAACACTGAAGCTTTCTTT. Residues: CASSRTGMNTEAFF.

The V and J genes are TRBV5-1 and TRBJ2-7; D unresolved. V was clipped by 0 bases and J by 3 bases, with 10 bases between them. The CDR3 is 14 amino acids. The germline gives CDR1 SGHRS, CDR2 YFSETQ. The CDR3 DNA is TGCGCCAGCAGCTTGGCAGGTCAAGACTACGAGCAGTACTTC. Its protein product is CASSLAGQDYEQYF.

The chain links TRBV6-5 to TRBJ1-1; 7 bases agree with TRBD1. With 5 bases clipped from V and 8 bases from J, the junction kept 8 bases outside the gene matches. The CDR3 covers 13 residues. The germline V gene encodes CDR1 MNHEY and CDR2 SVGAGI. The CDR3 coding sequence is TGTGCCAGCAGTCAAGAACAGGGGAGAGAAGCTTTCTTT. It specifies CASSQEQGREAFF.

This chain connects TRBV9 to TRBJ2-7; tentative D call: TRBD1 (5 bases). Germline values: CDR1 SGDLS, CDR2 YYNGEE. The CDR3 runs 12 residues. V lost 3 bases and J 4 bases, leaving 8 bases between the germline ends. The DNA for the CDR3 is TGTGCCAGCAGCGCCTCAGGGTACGAGCAGTACTTC. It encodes CASSASGYEQYF.

The CDR3 sequence: CAWSWGENSPLHF. As DNA, the CDR3 is TGTGCCTGGAGCTGGGGGGAAAATTCACCCCTCCACTTT. V and J are TRBV30 and TRBJ1-6; weak D call: TRBD1 (5 bases). V dropped 3 bases and J dropped 7 bases, with 10 bases sitting between them. Looked up from germline, CDR1 is GTSNPN and CDR2 is SVGIG (reference sequence). CDR3 length: 13 amino acids.

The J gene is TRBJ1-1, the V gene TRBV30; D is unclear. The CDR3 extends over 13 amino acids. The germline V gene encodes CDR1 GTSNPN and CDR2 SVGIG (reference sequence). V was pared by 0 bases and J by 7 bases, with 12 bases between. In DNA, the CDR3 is TGTGCCTGGAGTGTATATAAATACAGTGAAGCTTTCTTT. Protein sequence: CAWSVYKYSEAFF.

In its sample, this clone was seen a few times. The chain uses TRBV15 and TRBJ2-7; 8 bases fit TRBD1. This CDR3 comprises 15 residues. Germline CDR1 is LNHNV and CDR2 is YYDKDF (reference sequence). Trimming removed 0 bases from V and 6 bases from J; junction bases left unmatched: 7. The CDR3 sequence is CATSREDRVPVEQYF. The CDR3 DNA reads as TGTGCCACCAGCAGAGAGGACAGGGTCCCCGTCGAGCAGTACTTC.

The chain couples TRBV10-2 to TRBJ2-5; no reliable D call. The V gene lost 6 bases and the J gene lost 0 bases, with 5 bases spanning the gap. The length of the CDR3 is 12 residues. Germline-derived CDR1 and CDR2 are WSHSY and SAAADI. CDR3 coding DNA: TGCGCCAGCAGACGGAACCAAGAGACCCAGTACTTC. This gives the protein CASRRNQETQYF.

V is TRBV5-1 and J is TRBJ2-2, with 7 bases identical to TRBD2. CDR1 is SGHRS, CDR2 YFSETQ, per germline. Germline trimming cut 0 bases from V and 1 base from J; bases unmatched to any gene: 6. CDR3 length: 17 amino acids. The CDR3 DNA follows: TGCGCCAGCAGCTTGGAGGGGTCTAGCGGGAACACCGGGGAGCTGTTTTTT. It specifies CASSLEGSSGNTGELFF.

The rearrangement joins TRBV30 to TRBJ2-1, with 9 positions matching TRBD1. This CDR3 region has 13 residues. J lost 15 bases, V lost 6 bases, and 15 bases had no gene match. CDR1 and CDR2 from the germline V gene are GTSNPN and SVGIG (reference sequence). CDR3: CACYRDRVFGVFF. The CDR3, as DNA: TGTGCCTGTTACCGGGACAGGGTATTTGGAGTGTTCTTC.

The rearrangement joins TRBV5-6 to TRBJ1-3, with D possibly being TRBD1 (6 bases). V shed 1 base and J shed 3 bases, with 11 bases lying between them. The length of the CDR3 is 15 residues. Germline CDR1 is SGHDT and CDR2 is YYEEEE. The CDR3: CASSLRGGGGNTIYF. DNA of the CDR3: TGTGCCAGCAGCTTGCGAGGGGGTGGTGGAAACACCATATATTTT.

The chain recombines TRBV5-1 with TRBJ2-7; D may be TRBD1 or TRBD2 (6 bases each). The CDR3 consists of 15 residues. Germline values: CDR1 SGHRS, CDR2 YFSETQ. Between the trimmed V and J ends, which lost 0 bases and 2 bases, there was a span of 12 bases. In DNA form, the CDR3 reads TGCGCCAGCAGCTTGGTTGGGGGGCAGACCTACGAGCAGTACTTC. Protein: CASSLVGGQTYEQYF. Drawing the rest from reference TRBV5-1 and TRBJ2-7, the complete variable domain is KAGVTQTPRYLIKTRGQQVTLSCSPISGHRSVSWYQQTPGQGLQFLFEYFSETQRNKGNFPGRFSGRQFSNSRSEMNVSTLELGDSALYLCASSLVGGQTYEQYFGPGTRLTVT.

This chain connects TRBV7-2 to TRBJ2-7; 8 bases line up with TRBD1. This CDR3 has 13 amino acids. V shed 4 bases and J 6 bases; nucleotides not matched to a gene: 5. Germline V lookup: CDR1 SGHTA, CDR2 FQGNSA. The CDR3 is CASSSRTGLEQYF. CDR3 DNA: TGTGCCAGCAGCTCACGGACAGGGCTCGAGCAGTACTTC. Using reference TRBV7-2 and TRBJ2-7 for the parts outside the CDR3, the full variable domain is GAGVSQSPSNKVTEKGKDVELRCDPISGHTALYWYRQSLGQGLEFLIYFQGNSAPDKSGLPSDRFSAERTGGSVSTLTIQRTQQEDSAVYLCASSSRTGLEQYFGPGTRLTVT.

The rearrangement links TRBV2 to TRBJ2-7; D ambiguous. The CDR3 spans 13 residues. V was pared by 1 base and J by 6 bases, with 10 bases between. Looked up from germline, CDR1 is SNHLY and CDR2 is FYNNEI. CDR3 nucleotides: TGTGCCAGCAGTGAAGGCAACTTGGGCGAGCAGTACTTC. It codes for CASSEGNLGEQYF.